These 21 T cell receptor beta chains were sequenced from one sample in a study of blood T cell repertoires in COVID-19. TCRdb's table, derived via immunoSEQ multiplex PCR, lists solely in-frame clones and lacks some. This sample has 150,000 to 200,000 clones, with more than 75% found just once. Sequencing input: peripheral blood. The receptors come from a human donor in a cohort sampled during active COVID-19.

The chain recombines TRBV7-9 with TRBJ2-1; TRBD2 matches at 8 bases. J was trimmed by 0 bases and V by 3 bases; bases with no gene match: 10. The CDR3 covers 18 residues. CDR1 is SEHNR and CDR2 is FQNEAQ in the germline V gene (reference sequence). DNA of the CDR3: TGTGCCAGCAGCTTCCTCCGGACTAGCTCGAGCTCCTACAATGAGCAGTTCTTC. Amino acids: CASSFLRTSSSSYNEQFF.

This clone turned up a few times. V is TRBV10-3 and J is TRBJ2-3; 9 positions agree with TRBD2. This CDR3 comprises 15 residues. Germline V CDR1 and CDR2: ENHRY, SYGVKD. V was clipped by 6 bases and J by 5 bases; unmatched bases: 9. CDR3 bases: TGTGCCATCAGCCCGGGGCTAGCGGGGTTAGATACGCAGTATTTT. Protein product: CAISPGLAGLDTQYF.

The chain links TRBV3-1 (or the pseudogene TRBV3-2) to TRBJ2-1; maybe TRBD2 (5 bases). Germline V CDR1 and CDR2: LGHDT, YNNKEL (reference sequence). The CDR3 is made up of 13 amino acids. Trimming shortened V by 2 bases and J by 5 bases, and 7 bases separated the two germline ends. The CDR3 reads CASSQYGDNEQFF. The DNA of the CDR3 is TGTGCCAGCAGCCAATACGGGGACAATGAGCAGTTCTTC.

The V gene is TRBV12-5, the J gene TRBJ1-1, with 7 bases matching TRBD1. Germline V CDR1 and CDR2: LGHNT, FRNRAP. There are 15 residues in the CDR3. Trimming took 6 bases from V and 3 from J; bases not matched to a gene: 10. The CDR3 DNA follows: TGTGCTAGTGGCCCCACAGGGGTGGGTCACACTGAAGCTTTCTTT. It specifies CASGPTGVGHTEAFF.

The chain is built from TRBV3-1 (or the pseudogene TRBV3-2) and TRBJ2-7, with 9 bases aligning to TRBD1. V was clipped by 3 bases and J by 4 bases; unmatched bases: 10. Germline V gene data show CDR1 as LGHDT and CDR2 as YNNKEL (reference sequence). The CDR3 contains 16 residues. CDR3 DNA: TGTGCCAGCAGCCAGGACCGGGACAGGGAGCAGTACGAGCAGTACTTC. The encoded protein is CASSQDRDREQYEQYF.

The table lists this clone with many counts. The chain is built from TRBV27 and TRBJ2-7, with 12 bases fitting TRBD1. Germline V lookup: CDR1 MNHEY, CDR2 SMNVEV (reference sequence). Trimming at V came to 6 bases and at J to 8 bases, leaving 8 bases not matched to a gene. This CDR3 has 14 amino acids. The DNA of the CDR3 is TGTGCCAGCAGCCCGGGACAGGGGGCAAGGAAGCAGTACTTC. This encodes CASSPGQGARKQYF.

V gene TRBV19 combines with J gene TRBJ2-1; 9 positions agree with TRBD1. The germline CDR1 and CDR2 sequences are LNHDA and SQIVND (reference sequence). The CDR3 is made up of 16 amino acids. V shed 7 bases, J shed 1 base, and the junction held 8 bases outside the gene matches. The CDR3 region is CASKVTGTGSYNEQFF. CDR3 in DNA: TGTGCCAGTAAAGTAACCGGGACAGGGTCCTACAATGAGCAGTTCTTC. The whole variable domain, remainder taken from reference TRBV19 and TRBJ2-1, is DGGITQSPKYLFRKEGQNVTLSCEQNLNHDAMYWYRQDPGQGLRLIYYSQIVNDFQKGDIAEGYSVSREKKESFPLTVTSAQKNPTAFYLCASKVTGTGSYNEQFFGPGTRLTVL.

This chain links TRBV7-2 with TRBJ2-1; D is perhaps TRBD2 (5 bases). Germline CDR1 reads SGHTA; CDR2 reads FQGNSA. The CDR3 is 15 amino acids. V gave up 5 bases and J gave up 0 bases, with 11 bases separating them. The CDR3 here is CASSADYYSYNEQFF. The CDR3 region has the DNA TGTGCCAGCAGCGCAGACTATTACTCCTACAATGAGCAGTTCTTC.

The rearrangement uses TRBV6-4 and TRBJ2-3; the D is unclear. Trimming cost V 6 bases and J 3 bases, with 10 bases left between them. CDR1 MRHNA and CDR2 SNTAGT come from the germline V gene. The CDR3 has 13 residues. This CDR3 reads CASSRGYTDTQYF. Written as DNA, the CDR3 is TGTGCCAGCAGCCGAGGCTATACAGATACGCAGTATTTT.

This chain uses TRBV29-1 with TRBJ1-3; TRBD1 might be the D (6 bases). This CDR3 is 12 amino acids long. In germline, CDR1 is SQVTM, CDR2 ANQGSEA. V lost 7 bases, J lost 3 bases, and 10 bases lay in between. The DNA of the CDR3 is TGCAGCGGCCAGGGGAATGGAAACACCATATATTTT. Its protein is CSGQGNGNTIYF.

The sample holds one count of this clone. This chain connects TRBV5-4 to TRBJ2-5; D may be TRBD1 (5 bases). The CDR3 sequence is 15 residues long. The ends were cut back, 0 bases at V and 0 bases at J, with 9 bases in the middle. Germline-derived CDR1 and CDR2 are SGHNT and YYREEE (reference sequence). Here the CDR3 reads CASSLGQGNQETQYF. The CDR3 nucleotides read TGTGCCAGCAGCTTGGGGCAGGGTAACCAAGAGACCCAGTACTTC.

This sequence joins TRBV12-3 or TRBV12-4 and TRBJ2-3; a possible D gene is TRBD2 (6 bases). V dropped 2 bases and J dropped 10 bases, with 13 bases sitting between them. CDR3 size: 13 residues. CDR3 region: CASSLTRGKAQYF. DNA of the CDR3: TGTGCCAGCAGTTTAACACGGGGGAAAGCGCAGTATTTT.

The chain carries TRBV18 and TRBJ2-3, with D perhaps TRBD1 (6 bases). Trimming took 2 bases from V and 6 from J, leaving 9 bases between them. The CDR3 runs 13 residues. Germline lookup yields CDR1 KGHSH and CDR2 LQKENI. The CDR3 loop reads CASSPEQGDTQYF. The CDR3 nucleotides are TGTGCCAGCTCACCAGAGCAGGGGGATACGCAGTATTTT.

This chain connects TRBV18 to TRBJ2-7; 7 bases fit TRBD1. Germline assignment: CDR1 KGHSH and CDR2 LQKENI. The CDR3 spans 16 residues. Trimming cost V 6 bases and J 1 base; bases outside gene matches: 12. The CDR3 spells CASSPLTGFGSYEQYF. The CDR3 bases are TGTGCCAGCTCGCCCCTGACAGGGTTTGGTTCCTACGAGCAGTACTTC.

The gene calls are TRBV4-1 and TRBJ2-1; a weak D match, TRBD1 (5 bases). V was trimmed by 4 bases and J by 0 bases, leaving 13 bases between them. This CDR3 region has 16 residues. CDR1 and CDR2 (germline): MGHRA, YSYEKL. In nucleotides, the CDR3 is TGCGCCAGCAGCCCTTCGACAGCTTACTCCTACAATGAGCAGTTCTTC. This translates into CASSPSTAYSYNEQFF.

The chain employs TRBV6-6 and TRBJ2-5; 9 bases match TRBD1. The CDR3 length is 15 residues. The germline CDR1 and CDR2 sequences are MNHNY and SVGAGI (reference sequence). The junction had 2 bases not matched to a gene; V was cut back by 0 bases and J by 3 bases. The DNA of the CDR3 is TGTGCCAGCAGTTACTCCGGGACAGGGAAAGAGACCCAGTACTTC. Translation gives CASSYSGTGKETQYF.

The chain couples TRBV6-2 or TRBV6-3 to TRBJ1-1; 12 positions match TRBD1. This CDR3 comprises 17 residues. V trimming: 0 bases; J trimming: 3 bases; junction bases outside the gene matches: 5. Germline V gene data show CDR1 as MNHEY and CDR2 as SVGEGT. For the CDR3, the DNA is TGTGCCAGCAGTTACTCAGGGACAGGGGGCAGGCACACTGAAGCTTTCTTT. Protein sequence: CASSYSGTGGRHTEAFF.

The V gene is TRBV27, the J gene TRBJ1-2, with D perhaps TRBD1 (6 bases). The germline V gene encodes CDR1 MNHEY and CDR2 SMNVEV (reference sequence). V gave up 0 bases and J gave up 8 bases, with 16 bases separating them. The CDR3 is 15 residues long. CDR3 amino acids: CASSLSGGLALGYTF. The CDR3 nucleotides are TGTGCCAGCAGTTTATCCGGGGGGCTCGCGTTGGGCTACACCTTC.

V is TRBV9 and J is TRBJ1-6; the match to TRBD1 covers 8 bases. CDR3 length equals 15 residues. Trimming took 4 bases from V and 6 from J; bases not matched to a gene: 6. Germline assignment: CDR1 SGDLS and CDR2 YYNGEE. This CDR3 reads CASSPTGGSNSPLHF. The DNA for the CDR3 is TGTGCCAGCAGCCCAACAGGGGGAAGTAATTCACCCCTCCACTTT.

The chain links TRBV6-5 to TRBJ2-2; D is perhaps TRBD2 (5 bases). The CDR3 has 14 amino acids. The V end was cut by 6 bases, the J end by 1 base, with 9 bases between. Germline CDR1 is MNHEY and CDR2 is SVGAGI. CDR3 loop: CASRREGNTGELFF. The CDR3 region has the DNA TGTGCCAGCAGGAGGGAAGGGAACACCGGGGAGCTGTTTTTT.

The chain couples TRBV27 to TRBJ1-2, with D perhaps TRBD1 (6 bases). Per the germline V gene, CDR1 is MNHEY and CDR2 is SMNVEV (reference sequence). This CDR3 comprises 14 residues. The V end was cut by 6 bases, the J end by 7 bases, with 18 bases between. CDR3 sequence: CASSYSGQISGYTF. CDR3 in DNA: TGTGCCAGCAGCTATTCTGGACAGATTAGTGGCTACACCTTC.